The clone carrying this TCR beta chain was counted at least ten times. Its antigen is as yet unknown. 5'-RACE, quantitative and with molecular barcodes, yielded the TCR beta libraries. TCRdb fed the 5' RACE reads into MiXCR, producing one record per CDR3 protein. The sample records about 39,000 distinct CDR3 sequences, 10% being singletons. Trimming removed 2 bases from V and 3 bases from J; junction bases left unmatched: 11. This CDR3 spans 18 amino acids. The germline CDR1 and CDR2 sequences are MDHEN and SYDVKM. The source of the sample is a study of CD8 T cells in ankylosing spondylitis. Study-wide results and caveats: According to the report, clones linked to the disease were significantly enriched in matched synovial fluid samples taken from ankylosing spondylitis patients. A CD8+ phenotype characterized the disease-linked clones, which were relatively rare in peripheral blood.

V is TRBV28 and J is TRBJ2-2, with 8 bases that match TRBD2. Source material: blood, either unsorted or a sorted T cell fraction (not recorded which). The origin of this receptor is a male donor with ankylosing spondylitis or in good health (not recorded which). The CDR3 region has the DNA TGTGCCAGCAGTTTAGTCCCCAGGGGAGCGGGAGACACCGGGGAGCTGTTTTTT. Protein sequence: CASSLVPRGAGDTGELFF.